This passage covers 23 T cell receptor beta chains from one sample sequenced in a study of blood T cell repertoires in COVID-19 (dated by TCRdb to 2020 to 2021). The method was the immunoSEQ multiplex PCR assay. Entries here come from immuneACCESS through TCRdb and include only in-frame sequences with V and J called. Some clones fail to appear in such tables; in the studies checked, an unresolved V gene covers under half of the shortfall, and the cause of the remainder is unknown. The sample table shows 100,000 to 150,000 clones, and 80% to 90% are seen once. Roughly 3.9% of the sample lies in the top ten. Sample: peripheral blood. The receptor set was obtained from a man aged 60 to 69 with COVID-19, enrolled during active disease.

This clone was found once. The chain links TRBV18 to TRBJ2-6; perhaps TRBD2 as D (6 bases). V lost 5 bases and J lost 2, with 16 bases in between. There are 17 residues in the CDR3. CDR1 and CDR2 from the germline V gene are KGHSH and LQKENI. CDR3 sequence reads: CASSAGGTVAGANVLTF. The CDR3 DNA reads as TGTGCCAGCTCAGCCGGGGGAACGGTTGCTGGGGCCAACGTCCTGACTTTC.

The rearrangement uses TRBV28 and TRBJ1-2; 7 bases agree with TRBD1. With 3 bases clipped from V and 4 bases from J, the junction kept 17 bases outside the gene matches. Germline V gene sequence: CDR1 MDHEN, CDR2 SYDVKM. The CDR3 has 18 residues. Here the CDR3 reads CASSFPTGFGDRGYGYTF. CDR3 coding DNA: TGTGCCAGCAGTTTTCCGACAGGGTTTGGTGATCGTGGCTATGGCTACACCTTC.

This clone was seen a handful of times. This chain joins TRBV6-2 or TRBV6-3 and TRBJ1-3; TRBD1 is a possible D gene (6 bases). V was pared by 0 bases and J by 0 bases, with 12 bases between. This CDR3 region has 17 residues. Germline V lookup: CDR1 MNHEY, CDR2 SVGEGT. The CDR3 loop reads CASSYSDSPNSGNTIYF. The CDR3, as DNA: TGTGCCAGCAGTTACTCGGACAGCCCCAACTCTGGAAACACCATATATTTT.

This chain links TRBV6-1 with TRBJ1-3; D gene ambiguous. Germline V gives CDR1 MNHNS, CDR2 SASEGT. V lost 3 bases and J lost 7, with 13 bases in between. The CDR3 loop spans 14 amino acids. The CDR3 sequence is CASSEGRFGNTIYF. DNA of the CDR3: TGTGCCAGCAGTGAGGGGAGGTTTGGGAACACCATATATTTT.

This sequence joins TRBV6-5 and TRBJ1-1; D call uncertain. The CDR3 extends over 14 amino acids. Trimming pared 5 bases from V and 8 bases from J, leaving 18 bases between. Per germline, CDR1 MNHEY and CDR2 SVGAGI. CDR3 nucleotides: TGTGCCAGCAGTCCACCTACAGCTAAGAGAGAAGCTTTCTTT. Its translation: CASSPPTAKREAFF.

The chain combines TRBV28 with TRBJ1-1; 8 bases agree with TRBD1. V lost 9 bases to trimming and J lost 4 bases; unmatched junction nucleotides: 7. Germline CDR1 is MDHEN and CDR2 is SYDVKM. There are 13 residues in the CDR3. In DNA, the CDR3 is TGTGCCAGTAATTCCCAGGGGGCCACTGAAGCTTTCTTT. It translates to CASNSQGATEAFF.

The V and J genes are TRBV7-2 and TRBJ1-6; weak D call: TRBD1 (6 bases). V shed 8 bases and J shed 7 bases, with 18 bases lying between them. Germline V gene sequence: CDR1 SGHTA, CDR2 FQGNSA. The length of the CDR3 is 15 residues. CDR3 region: CASARGGAVNSPLHF. The CDR3 nucleotides read TGTGCCAGCGCCCGGGGGGGGGCCGTAAATTCACCCCTCCACTTT.

This chain connects TRBV18 to TRBJ2-3; D gene uncertain. Trimming took off 0 bases at V and 4 bases at J, with 2 bases between the two ends. This CDR3 comprises 12 residues. The germline V gene encodes CDR1 KGHSH and CDR2 LQKENI. The CDR3 sequence is CASSPPADTQYF. In DNA form, the CDR3 reads TGTGCCAGCTCACCACCCGCAGATACGCAGTATTTT.

The V gene is TRBV9, the J gene TRBJ2-3; no firm D call. V was pared by 0 bases and J by 2 bases, with 10 bases between. Looked up from germline, CDR1 is SGDLS and CDR2 is YYNGEE. CDR3 length equals 15 residues. CDR3 sequence reads: CASSVVARNTDTQYF. Here the CDR3 DNA reads TGTGCCAGCAGCGTAGTAGCTAGAAACACAGATACGCAGTATTTT. The variable domain in full, completed from reference TRBV9 and TRBJ2-3, reads DSGVTQTPKHLITATGQRVTLRCSPRSGDLSVYWYQQSLDQGLQFLIQYYNGEERAKGNILERFSAQQFPDLHSELNLSSLELGDSALYFCASSVVARNTDTQYFGPGTRLTVL.

The rearrangement uses TRBV27 and TRBJ2-2; D might be TRBD1 (6 bases). Looked up from germline, CDR1 is MNHEY and CDR2 is SMNVEV (reference sequence). The CDR3 is 16 residues long. With 6 bases removed from V and 4 bases from J, the gap between germline ends came to 18 bases. The CDR3 DNA reads TGTGCCAGCAGCTCCGGCAGCTGGGGGCGCACCGGGGAGCTGTTTTTT. Its protein product is CASSSGSWGRTGELFF.

This clone has a single count. The rearrangement uses TRBV7-9 and TRBJ1-4, with D maybe TRBD1 (5 bases). The germline CDR1 and CDR2 sequences are SEHNR and FQNEAQ (reference sequence). The CDR3 runs to 14 residues. The V end lost 5 bases, the J end lost 8 bases, and 15 bases lay between the germline ends. The DNA of the CDR3 is TGTGCCAGCAGCCCTTCGGGGGGTCGGGAAAAACTGTTTTTT. Protein sequence: CASSPSGGREKLFF. Based on the CDR3 plus reference TRBV7-9 and TRBJ1-4, the full variable domain is DTGVSQNPRHKITKRGQNVTFRCDPISEHNRLYWYRQTLGQGPEFLTYFQNEAQLEKSRLLSDRFSAERPKGSFSTLEIQRTEQGDSAMYLCASSPSGGREKLFFGSGTQLSVL.

The chain has TRBV7-8 and TRBJ1-2; 9 bases agree with TRBD1. V was pared by 8 bases and J by 4 bases, with 14 bases of the junction left unmatched. The V gene's germline CDR1 is SGHVS and CDR2 FQNEAQ. This CDR3 is 16 amino acids long. Here the CDR3 reads CASLIKPGTGLYGYTF. CDR3 bases: TGTGCCAGCCTAATCAAGCCCGGGACAGGGCTCTATGGCTACACCTTC. The complete variable domain, with remaining parts taken from reference TRBV7-8 and TRBJ1-2, reads GAGVSQSPRYKVAKRGQDVALRCDPISGHVSLFWYQQALGQGPEFLTYFQNEAQLDKSGLPSDRFFAERPEGSVSTLKIQRTQQEDSAVYLCASLIKPGTGLYGYTFGSGTRLTVV.

The chain has TRBV5-5 and TRBJ1-3; perhaps TRBD1 as D (5 bases). Trimming removed 0 bases at V and 0 bases at J, with 7 bases between. Germline CDR1 reads SGHKS; CDR2 reads YYEKEE (reference sequence). The CDR3 extends over 15 amino acids. The CDR3 DNA is TGTGCCAGCAGCTTGGACAGGAGCTCTGGAAACACCATATATTTT. It translates to CASSLDRSSGNTIYF.

The chain carries TRBV4-1 and TRBJ2-3; the D gene is possibly TRBD1 (6 bases). Trimming left V 4 bases short and J 3 bases short, with 14 bases between. CDR3 length: 15 amino acids. Germline assignment: CDR1 MGHRA and CDR2 YSYEKL. In DNA, the CDR3 is TGCGCCAGCAGCCTCAACCCAGGGACAACAGATACGCAGTATTTT. Its protein is CASSLNPGTTDTQYF.

This clone was seen a handful of times. The chain has TRBV6-5 and TRBJ1-1; D gene uncertain. Germline lookup yields CDR1 MNHEY and CDR2 SVGAGI. Trimming pared 6 bases from V and 10 bases from J, leaving 12 bases between. The CDR3 loop spans 11 amino acids. DNA of the CDR3: TGTGCCAGCAGCAAAGGTGGCGGAGCTTTCTTT. Translating gives CASSKGGGAFF.

This clone was detected a few times. The chain carries TRBV24-1 and TRBJ2-1, with 11 bases fitting TRBD2. This CDR3 contains 15 residues. Germline CDR1 is KGHDR and CDR2 is SFDVKD. Germline trimming cut 4 bases from V and 6 bases from J; bases unmatched to any gene: 4. CDR3 in amino acids: CATSDIAGGPNEQFF. The CDR3 bases are TGTGCCACCAGTGACATAGCGGGGGGGCCCAATGAGCAGTTCTTC.

This chain links TRBV6-5 with TRBJ1-2, with 9 bases that match TRBD1. This CDR3 is 14 amino acids long. CDR1 and CDR2 from the germline V gene are MNHEY and SVGAGI. The J segment lost 8 bases and the V segment lost 5 bases, leaving 9 bases of the junction unmatched. The CDR3 region has the DNA TGTGCCAGCAGTCACCGGGACAGGGAAGGCGGCTACACCTTC. Its protein product is CASSHRDREGGYTF.

This sequence joins TRBV6-2 or TRBV6-3 and TRBJ1-1; D ambiguous. Trimming pared 2 bases from V and 0 bases from J, leaving 13 bases between. The CDR3 consists of 16 residues. CDR1 and CDR2 from the germline V gene are MNHEY and SVGEGT. Written as DNA, the CDR3 is TGTGCCAGCAGTTACCGACCTGGGCAGATGAACACTGAAGCTTTCTTT. Its protein is CASSYRPGQMNTEAFF.

The rearrangement links TRBV6-4 to TRBJ1-5; tentatively, D is TRBD1 (5 bases). Trimming took 3 bases from V and 7 from J, leaving 13 bases between them. CDR1 and CDR2 (germline): MRHNA, SNTAGT. CDR3 length equals 14 residues. CDR3 sequence reads: CASSERQGGQPQHF. CDR3 DNA sequence: TGTGCCAGCAGTGAAAGGCAGGGTGGCCAGCCCCAGCATTTT.

The gene calls are TRBV19 and TRBJ1-6; D gene ambiguous. The CDR3 length is 14 residues. Germline-derived CDR1 and CDR2 are LNHDA and SQIVND (reference sequence). V lost 3 bases, J lost 0 bases, and 3 bases lay in between. As DNA, the CDR3 is TGTGCCAGTAGTATCAGCTCCTATAATTCACCCCTCCACTTT. It yields the protein CASSISSYNSPLHF.

The chain joins TRBV5-4 to TRBJ1-1; no firm D call. The CDR3 length is 13 residues. Germline CDR1 reads SGHNT; CDR2 reads YYREEE (reference sequence). The germline V and J ends were trimmed by 2 bases and 1 base, with 6 bases remaining between them. The CDR3 protein is CASSFRGNTEAFF. CDR3 bases: TGTGCCAGCAGCTTCCGGGGGAACACTGAAGCTTTCTTT.

This clone has only one observation. The chain carries TRBV3-1 (or the pseudogene TRBV3-2) and TRBJ1-1, with 8 nucleotides matching TRBD1. The CDR3 runs to 14 residues. Trimming cost V 4 bases and J 1 base; bases outside gene matches: 2. Germline CDR1 reads LGHDT; CDR2 reads YNNKEL (reference sequence). CDR3 nucleotide sequence: TGTGCCAGCAGCCGGACAGGGTCGAACACTGAAGCTTTCTTT. This translates into CASSRTGSNTEAFF.

This chain links TRBV10-3 with TRBJ1-3, with TRBD1 matching over 7 bases. J was trimmed by 0 bases and V by 7 bases; bases with no gene match: 6. The germline V gene encodes CDR1 ENHRY and CDR2 SYGVKD. The CDR3 has 15 amino acids. CDR3 nucleotides: TGTGCCATCAACCCGACAGGGCCCTCTGGAAACACCATATATTTT. This encodes CAINPTGPSGNTIYF.